The present entry profiles one TCR beta chain with its context. Its antigen is not identified. These data are taken from a study of cytomegalovirus exposure and HLA in healthy donors. The study ran its PCR with 60 Vbeta and 13 Jbeta primers. Original processing methods: Later, an analysis found around 77 million unique TCR beta chains, and about 10 million of these were shared. Profiling relied on immunoSEQ multiplex PCR, and the TCRdb table lists in-frame clones only, not all of them. The DNA gave D and trimming, while V, J and clone size come from that table. Of some 180,000 clones in the sample, approximately 84% were seen once. Findings and caveats of the study: V- and J-gene trimming in TCR beta was tied to a missense DCLRE1C variant by an analysis performed later. Earlier findings revealed that most TCR beta V segments proved productive either about 90% or about 30% of the time.

This CDR3 is built from 13 residues. From germline, CDR1 is ENHRY and CDR2 SYGVKD. Trimming pared 4 bases from V and 1 base from J, leaving 7 bases between. The chain combines TRBV10-3 with TRBJ1-1; D gene uncertain. This TCR was sampled from a man aged 25 to 40 in good health and CMV-seropositive. The sample comprised PBMCs. CDR3 protein: CAISGSGNTEAFF. Written as DNA, the CDR3 is TGTGCCATCAGTGGGAGCGGGAACACTGAAGCTTTCTTT.